The 22 T cell receptor beta chains given below trace back to one sample, sequenced in a study of blood T cell repertoires in COVID-19. The protocol was immunoSEQ multiplex PCR, while the TCRdb copy is restricted to in-frame clones and leaves out a portion. Of approximately 300,000 clones in the sample, 85% were seen once. The sequenced sample consisted of PBMCs or T cells enriched from blood (not recorded which). These receptors were taken from a woman in her twenties or thirties who had been exposed to COVID-19.

This clone was observed once. This sequence joins TRBV6-2 or TRBV6-3 and TRBJ2-7; 7 bases map to TRBD2. Germline CDR1 and CDR2: MNHEY and SVGEGT. Trimming at V came to 3 bases and at J to 0 bases, leaving 17 bases not matched to a gene. The CDR3 totals 19 residues. CDR3 in DNA: TGTGCCAGCAGTTATGGGGGACGGGGAGCGGGAACCAGCTCCTACGAGCAGTACTTC. As protein: CASSYGGRGAGTSSYEQYF.

This sequence joins TRBV3-1 (or the pseudogene TRBV3-2) and TRBJ2-2; tentative D call: TRBD2 (5 bases). The CDR3 totals 14 residues. Germline CDR1 reads LGHDT; CDR2 reads YNNKEL (reference sequence). The V end lost 8 bases, the J end lost 1 base, and 11 bases lay between the germline ends. This CDR3 is CASGGAQNTGELFF. The DNA for the CDR3 is TGTGCCAGCGGAGGAGCGCAGAACACCGGGGAGCTGTTTTTT.

This clone was counted once. The chain couples TRBV20-1 to TRBJ2-5, with D maybe TRBD2 (5 bases). Germline CDR1 reads DFQATT; CDR2 reads SNEGSKA (reference sequence). Trimming pared 3 bases from V and 5 bases from J, leaving 19 bases between. This CDR3 contains 15 residues. DNA for the CDR3: TGCAGTGCTAGTATCGGGAACTTCCAAGGGGAGACCCAGTACTTC. The encoded protein is CSASIGNFQGETQYF.

The chain links TRBV11-2 to TRBJ1-2; TRBD1 matches at 8 bases. V dropped 5 bases and J dropped 10; count of bases not matched to a gene: 12. This CDR3 region has 14 residues. CDR1 SGHAT and CDR2 FQNNGV come from the germline V gene. CDR3 nucleotide sequence: TGTGCCAGCAGCCTGACCCGACAGGGGTTTGACTACACCTTC. It codes for CASSLTRQGFDYTF.

V usage is TRBV9 and J usage is TRBJ1-3; D possibly corresponds to TRBD1 (6 bases). CDR3 size: 16 residues. Germline CDR1 reads SGDLS; CDR2 reads YYNGEE. The V end lost 1 base, the J end lost 2 bases, and 13 bases lay between the germline ends. CDR3 residues: CASSVRGGMAGNTIYF. The CDR3 DNA reads TGTGCCAGCAGCGTAAGAGGGGGTATGGCTGGAAACACCATATATTTT. Looking up the rest from reference TRBV9 and TRBJ1-3 gives the full variable domain: DSGVTQTPKHLITATGQRVTLRCSPRSGDLSVYWYQQSLDQGLQFLIQYYNGEERAKGNILERFSAQQFPDLHSELNLSSLELGDSALYFCASSVRGGMAGNTIYFGEGSWLTVV.

The chain links TRBV28 to TRBJ1-5, with a weak D call TRBD1 (6 bases). V lost 3 bases and J lost 6, with 15 bases in between. CDR1 and CDR2 (germline): MDHEN, SYDVKM. The CDR3 runs 15 residues. In DNA, the CDR3 is TGTGCCAGCAGTTTGGCGGGGGGCGTGGGTCAGCCCCAGCATTTT. This gives the protein CASSLAGGVGQPQHF.

This chain links TRBV19 with TRBJ1-5; D possibly corresponds to TRBD1 (6 bases). There are 19 residues in the CDR3. Germline V gene data show CDR1 as LNHDA and CDR2 as SQIVND (reference sequence). Trimming pared 3 bases from V and 0 bases from J, leaving 21 bases between. The CDR3 DNA sequence: TGTGCCAGTAGTATTCAGGGGCCGAATCGCCCTTATAGCAATCAGCCCCAGCATTTT. It codes for CASSIQGPNRPYSNQPQHF.

About this clone: This specimen includes other DNA sequences encoding the same CDR3. CDR3 in DNA: TGCGCCAGCAGCCAACTTACAGGGGGCGTAGAGACCCAGTACTTC. Translation gives CASSQLTGGVETQYF. The J gene is TRBJ2-5, the V gene TRBV4-1; TRBD1 matches at 9 bases. The germline V gene has CDR1 MGHRA and CDR2 YSYEKL. The CDR3 extends over 15 amino acids. The trim removed 2 bases at V and 4 bases at J, leaving 5 bases unmatched.

The gene calls are TRBV6-5 and TRBJ1-1; perhaps TRBD1 as D (5 bases). With 6 bases removed from V and 6 bases from J, the gap between germline ends came to 17 bases. The CDR3 is 14 residues long. Germline-derived CDR1 and CDR2 are MNHEY and SVGAGI. The CDR3 sequence: CASRSPGVYAEAFF. CDR3 in DNA: TGTGCCAGCAGGAGCCCGGGGGTTTACGCTGAAGCTTTCTTT.

This clone was counted once. The rearrangement links TRBV24-1 to TRBJ2-2; weak D call: TRBD2 (6 bases). The CDR3 is 16 residues long. Germline V gene data show CDR1 as KGHDR and CDR2 as SFDVKD. Trimming removed 0 bases from V and 1 base from J, with 8 bases in between. CDR3 sequence: CATSDLGSGNTGELFF. As DNA, the CDR3 is TGTGCCACCAGTGATTTGGGTAGCGGGAACACCGGGGAGCTGTTTTTT.

The rearrangement uses TRBV7-2 and TRBJ2-5; 12 nucleotides line up with TRBD2. Trimming at V came to 5 bases and at J to 2 bases, leaving 6 bases not matched to a gene. The CDR3 is made up of 16 amino acids. Germline CDR1 and CDR2: SGHTA and FQGNSA. The CDR3 DNA reads as TGTGCCAGCAGCCCTGGACTAGCGGGACAACAAGAGACCCAGTACTTC. Encoded protein: CASSPGLAGQQETQYF. The full variable domain, with the rest looked up from reference TRBV7-2 and TRBJ2-5, is GAGVSQSPSNKVTEKGKDVELRCDPISGHTALYWYRQSLGQGLEFLIYFQGNSAPDKSGLPSDRFSAERTGGSVSTLTIQRTQQEDSAVYLCASSPGLAGQQETQYFGPGTRLLVL.

The CDR3 coding sequence is TGTGCCAGCAGTTTCGGCGGACTCTACGAGCAGTACTTC. The encoded protein is CASSFGGLYEQYF. The chain recombines TRBV28 with TRBJ2-7; a possible D gene is TRBD2 (5 bases). The V end was cut by 3 bases, the J end by 3 bases, with 9 bases between. CDR1 is MDHEN and CDR2 is SYDVKM in the germline V gene. This CDR3 region has 13 residues.

Concerning this clone itself: At one of its ends the junction is not consistent with the germline gene, which may arise from a read error. The gene calls are TRBV7-2 and TRBJ1-5; 7 bases are shared with TRBD1. The CDR3 spans 13 residues. Germline-derived CDR1 and CDR2 are SGHTA and FQGNSA. CDR3 nucleotide sequence: TGTGCCAGCAGCTTAGACAGGGGCCAGCGCCAGCATTTT. This gives the protein CASSLDRGQRQHF. The whole variable domain, filled in from reference TRBV7-2 and TRBJ1-5, reads GAGVSQSPSNKVTEKGKDVELRCDPISGHTALYWYRQSLGQGLEFLIYFQGNSAPDKSGLPSDRFSAERTGGSVSTLTIQRTQQEDSAVYLCASSLDRGQRQHFGDGTRLSIL.

This rearrangement joins TRBV14 to TRBJ2-4, with 8 positions matching TRBD1. CDR1 SGHDN and CDR2 FVKESK come from the germline V gene. V was clipped by 4 bases and J by 10 bases; unmatched bases: 3. The CDR3 contains 12 residues. The CDR3 nucleotides are TGTGCCAGCAGCCCTGGACAGGGTATTCAGTACTTC. Its protein product is CASSPGQGIQYF.

V and J are TRBV28 and TRBJ2-1; TRBD1 agrees at 12 bases. The CDR3 extends over 15 amino acids. The J segment lost 12 bases and the V segment lost 4 bases, leaving 10 bases of the junction unmatched. Germline V lookup: CDR1 MDHEN, CDR2 SYDVKM. The CDR3 nucleotides are TGTGCCAGCAGTTCCGGGACAGGGGGCTCCCTTTTGCAGTTCTTC. Translating it yields CASSSGTGGSLLQFF.

The chain carries TRBV4-2 and TRBJ1-2; no clear D gene. This CDR3 spans 14 amino acids. With 1 base removed from V and 3 bases from J, the gap between germline ends came to 9 bases. Germline V CDR1 and CDR2: LGHNA, YNFKEQ. CDR3 DNA sequence: TGTGCCAGCAGCCAAGGAAGAGGCGACTATGGCTACACCTTC. This gives the protein CASSQGRGDYGYTF.

This clone was recorded a few times. V gene TRBV7-6 combines with J gene TRBJ2-3, with D unclear. Trimming cost V 0 bases and J 2 bases, with 9 bases left between them. Germline loops: CDR1 SGHVS, CDR2 FNYEAQ. The CDR3 has 15 residues. The CDR3 bases are TGTGCCAGCAGCTTAGCAGTACAGCTCACAGATACGCAGTATTTT. This gives the protein CASSLAVQLTDTQYF.

V usage is TRBV14 and J usage is TRBJ2-7; TRBD2 aligns across 8 bases. The J segment lost 2 bases and the V segment lost 1 base, leaving 10 bases of the junction unmatched. The germline V gene encodes CDR1 SGHDN and CDR2 FVKESK. CDR3 length equals 17 residues. The CDR3: CASSQVAGGLVTYEQYF. The CDR3 nucleotides read TGTGCCAGCAGCCAAGTGGCGGGAGGCCTGGTAACCTACGAGCAGTACTTC.

The V gene is TRBV3-1 (or the pseudogene TRBV3-2), the J gene TRBJ1-2; TRBD1 agrees at 8 bases. Germline CDR1 and CDR2: LGHDT and YNNKEL (reference sequence). This CDR3 has 12 amino acids. Trimming cost V 5 bases and J 13 bases; bases outside gene matches: 9. The chain's CDR3 is CASSYGQGLFTF. The CDR3 DNA follows: TGTGCCAGCAGCTACGGACAGGGCTTGTTCACCTTC.

The CDR3 loop reads CASSLDQTGGYEQYF. Here the CDR3 DNA reads TGTGCCAGTAGCCTGGATCAGACAGGGGGCTACGAGCAGTACTTC. The chain links TRBV19 to TRBJ2-7; 9 positions agree with TRBD1. The CDR3 sequence is 15 residues long. Germline V gives CDR1 LNHDA, CDR2 SQIVND (reference sequence). The ends lost 6 bases at V and 3 bases at J; junction bases unmatched: 9.

The rearrangement uses TRBV10-3 and TRBJ1-2; TRBD1 aligns across 9 bases. Germline loops: CDR1 ENHRY, CDR2 SYGVKD. This CDR3 has 14 amino acids. Unmatched junction bases numbered 2, after V lost 6 bases and J lost 0 bases. CDR3 in amino acids: CAIRTGGTNYGYTF. The CDR3 coding sequence is TGTGCCATCAGGACAGGGGGGACTAACTATGGCTACACCTTC.

The rearrangement joins TRBV24-1 to TRBJ2-1; a weak D match, TRBD2 (5 bases). Germline V lookup: CDR1 KGHDR, CDR2 SFDVKD. Trimming took 3 bases from V and 5 from J, leaving 10 bases between them. The CDR3 has 14 residues. CDR3 region: CATSDLGDDNEQFF. The CDR3 nucleotides read TGTGCCACCAGTGATCTCGGGGATGACAATGAGCAGTTCTTC.